One and the same sample provided the 32 T cell receptor beta chains below, sequenced in a study of blood T cell repertoires in COVID-19. Produced via immunoSEQ multiplex PCR; TCRdb's table is partial and in-frame only. The table includes 30,000 to 35,000 clones, 82% detected once. Input material: peripheral blood. Receptor source: a man older than 75 with active or convalescent COVID-19.

This clone has only a few counts. The chain couples TRBV5-6 to TRBJ2-2; 7 bases map to TRBD1. V shed 0 bases and J 5 bases; nucleotides not matched to a gene: 4. Germline loops: CDR1 SGHDT, CDR2 YYEEEE. The CDR3 totals 15 residues. CDR3 residues: CASSLGTGLTGELFF. The CDR3 DNA reads as TGTGCCAGCAGCTTGGGGACAGGTCTAACCGGGGAGCTGTTTTTT.

This sequence joins TRBV29-1 and TRBJ1-1, with D hard to call. The CDR3 runs to 10 residues. Germline values: CDR1 SQVTM, CDR2 ANQGSEA. V was clipped by 4 bases and J by 3 bases, with 3 bases between them. The CDR3 here is CSVAHTEAFF. The CDR3, as DNA: TGCAGCGTTGCTCACACTGAAGCTTTCTTT. Full variable domain (rest looked up from reference TRBV29-1 and TRBJ1-1): SAVISQKPSRDICQRGTSLTIQCQVDSQVTMMFWYRQQPGQSLTLIATANQGSEATYESGFVIDKFPISRPNLTFSTLTVSNMSPEDSSIYLCSVAHTEAFFGQGTRLTVV.

This chain connects TRBV12-5 to TRBJ1-2, with D possibly TRBD1 on 6 matching bases. This CDR3 is 15 amino acids long. The germline gives CDR1 LGHNT, CDR2 FRNRAP. V lost 0 bases and J 4 bases, leaving 12 bases between the germline ends. CDR3 bases: TGTGCTAGTGGTTTGGTCGCGGGGGCTGGCTATGGCTACACCTTC. Amino acids: CASGLVAGAGYGYTF.

The rearrangement links TRBV12-3 or TRBV12-4 to TRBJ2-3, with no clear D. Trimming removed 5 bases at V and 2 bases at J, with 5 bases between. CDR3 length equals 12 residues. In DNA form, the CDR3 reads TGTGCCAGCAGTCAGGACACAGATACGCAGTATTTT. Translation: CASSQDTDTQYF.

The rearrangement uses TRBV6-1 and TRBJ1-1, with D maybe TRBD1 (5 bases). V gave up 2 bases and J gave up 1 base, with 8 bases separating them. The CDR3 totals 14 residues. The V gene's germline CDR1 is MNHNS and CDR2 SASEGT. The CDR3 DNA follows: TGTGCCAGCAGTGAACAGGGCCAGAACACTGAAGCTTTCTTT. The encoded protein is CASSEQGQNTEAFF.

The V and J genes are TRBV6-6 and TRBJ2-1; 10 nucleotides align to TRBD2. V lost 4 bases to trimming and J lost 9 bases; unmatched junction nucleotides: 12. The CDR3 is 16 amino acids. Looked up from germline, CDR1 is MNHNY and CDR2 is SVGAGI (reference sequence). CDR3 loop: CASSFLGGAGGGEQFF. CDR3 DNA: TGTGCCAGCAGTTTCCTCGGGGGAGCGGGAGGGGGTGAGCAGTTCTTC.

The V and J genes are TRBV30 and TRBJ1-5; D uncertain. Germline loops: CDR1 GTSNPN, CDR2 SVGIG (reference sequence). The CDR3 runs 11 residues. Trimming pared 2 bases from V and 11 bases from J, leaving 10 bases between. CDR3 bases: TGTGCCTGGAGTTCGAGAGAGACCCAGCATTTT. Its translation is CAWSSRETQHF. Full variable domain (rest looked up from reference TRBV30 and TRBJ1-5): SQTIHQWPATLVQPVGSPLSLECTVEGTSNPNLYWYRQAAGRGLQLLFYSVGIGQISSEVPQNLSASRPQDRQFILSSKKLLLSDSGFYLCAWSSRETQHFGDGTRLSIL.

The J gene is TRBJ2-2, the V gene TRBV5-1, with 8 nucleotides matching TRBD2. The CDR3 contains 14 residues. V shed 7 bases and J 2 bases; nucleotides not matched to a gene: 4. CDR1 SGHRS and CDR2 YFSETQ come from the germline V gene. CDR3 bases: TGCGCCAGCGGGATAGCGGGAAACACCGGGGAGCTGTTTTTT. It translates to CASGIAGNTGELFF.

CDR3 region: CASRPWSGHNEQFF. The CDR3 DNA reads TGTGCCAGCAGGCCTTGGTCAGGGCACAATGAGCAGTTCTTC. The chain uses TRBV7-2 and TRBJ2-1; maybe TRBD1 (5 bases). The germline V gene has CDR1 SGHTA and CDR2 FQGNSA. Trimming pared 6 bases from V and 5 bases from J, leaving 14 bases between. The CDR3 is 14 amino acids.

This clone was counted only a few times. J is TRBJ1-2 and V is TRBV6-5; TRBD1 might be the D (6 bases). Trimming cost V 8 bases and J 4 bases, with 17 bases left between them. Looked up from germline, CDR1 is MNHEY and CDR2 is SVGAGI. This CDR3 is 14 amino acids long. CDR3 sequence (DNA): TGTGCCAGCGCACAGGGCGTGGACGCCTATGGCTACACCTTC. It translates to CASAQGVDAYGYTF.

This clone was seen once. CDR3 nucleotides: TGTATCACTAGCGGGAGGGCCGGCACAGATACGCAGTATTTT. Its protein product is CITSGRAGTDTQYF. The rearrangement joins TRBV27 to TRBJ2-3; 13 nucleotides agree with TRBD2. The CDR3 consists of 14 residues. From germline, CDR1 is MNHEY and CDR2 SMNVEV (reference sequence).

This clone was recorded once. The chain links TRBV4-3 to TRBJ1-3, with 9 bases identical to TRBD1. CDR1 is LGHNA, CDR2 YSLEER, per germline. This CDR3 has 17 residues. Germline trimming cut 2 bases from V and 0 bases from J; bases unmatched to any gene: 5. The CDR3 here is CASSQIQGASSGNTIYF. The DNA of the CDR3 is TGCGCCAGCAGCCAAATACAGGGGGCCAGCTCTGGAAACACCATATATTTT.

This clone came up a few times. V gene TRBV7-6 combines with J gene TRBJ2-7; D may be TRBD1 (6 bases). V lost 4 bases, J lost 5 bases, and 9 bases lay in between. The germline CDR1 and CDR2 sequences are SGHVS and FNYEAQ. CDR3 size: 12 residues. In DNA form, the CDR3 reads TGTGCCAGCAGCTCGACAGGTAACGAGCAGTACTTC. As protein: CASSSTGNEQYF.

V usage is TRBV28 and J usage is TRBJ2-7, with D perhaps matching TRBD1 (7 bases). V was shortened by 2 bases and J by 3 bases, with 14 bases between the two germline ends. This CDR3 is 15 amino acids long. Germline assignment: CDR1 MDHEN and CDR2 SYDVKM. The CDR3 reads CASSLPGGILYEQYF. The CDR3 DNA reads as TGTGCCAGCAGTTTACCAGGGGGGATACTCTACGAGCAGTACTTC.

The chain employs TRBV3-1 (or the pseudogene TRBV3-2) and TRBJ2-5; D is uncertain. Germline V gives CDR1 LGHDT, CDR2 YNNKEL (reference sequence). This CDR3 has 13 residues. V lost 0 bases and J 5 bases, leaving 7 bases between the germline ends. The CDR3 protein is CASSQDRVETQYF. In DNA form, the CDR3 reads TGTGCCAGCAGCCAAGACCGGGTCGAGACCCAGTACTTC.

The rearrangement links TRBV11-2 to TRBJ2-3, with D possibly matching TRBD2 (5 bases). This CDR3 contains 15 residues. Germline V gene lookup returns CDR1 SGHAT and CDR2 FQNNGV. V was cut by 1 base and J by 2 bases, with 10 bases left in between. CDR3 in amino acids: CASSLGGLSTDTQYF. The CDR3 bases are TGTGCCAGCAGCTTAGGAGGACTTTCCACAGATACGCAGTATTTT.

This chain joins TRBV18 and TRBJ2-1; D not certain. Germline V gene data show CDR1 as KGHSH and CDR2 as LQKENI. Trimming took 3 bases from V and 4 from J, leaving 7 bases between them. CDR3 length: 13 amino acids. CDR3: CASSPEEYNEQFF. The CDR3 DNA reads as TGTGCCAGCTCACCTGAAGAGTACAATGAGCAGTTCTTC.

V and J are TRBV27 and TRBJ1-5; TRBD1 aligns across 7 bases. The CDR3 has 14 residues. Unmatched junction bases numbered 7, after V lost 5 bases and J lost 6 bases. CDR1 is MNHEY and CDR2 is SMNVEV in the germline V gene (reference sequence). CDR3 sequence: CASSPWGDSQPQHF. The CDR3, as DNA: TGTGCCAGCAGTCCCTGGGGGGACAGTCAGCCCCAGCATTTT.

This chain uses TRBV7-2 with TRBJ1-1; TRBD1 might be the D (6 bases). The CDR3 extends over 15 amino acids. Germline CDR1 and CDR2: SGHTA and FQGNSA. V lost 5 bases and J 1 base, leaving 14 bases between the germline ends. CDR3 nucleotide sequence: TGTGCCAGCAGCGCCGGACAGTCTTCGAACACTGAAGCTTTCTTT. Protein sequence: CASSAGQSSNTEAFF.

The rearrangement links TRBV5-1 to TRBJ2-7, with D perhaps TRBD2 (6 bases). CDR1 is SGHRS, CDR2 YFSETQ, per germline. V dropped 4 bases and J dropped 3 bases, with 14 bases sitting between them. The CDR3 is made up of 14 amino acids. This CDR3 is CASSLQTSSYEQYF. CDR3 in DNA: TGCGCCAGCAGCCTCCAGACTAGTAGCTACGAGCAGTACTTC. Supplemented by reference TRBV5-1 and TRBJ2-7, the full variable domain reads KAGVTQTPRYLIKTRGQQVTLSCSPISGHRSVSWYQQTPGQGLQFLFEYFSETQRNKGNFPGRFSGRQFSNSRSEMNVSTLELGDSALYLCASSLQTSSYEQYFGPGTRLTVT.

This clone has a handful of counts. The chain is built from TRBV5-6 and TRBJ2-3, with 14 bases lining up with TRBD2. This CDR3 has 17 amino acids. Looked up from germline, CDR1 is SGHDT and CDR2 is YYEEEE. V was clipped by 3 bases and J by 6 bases; unmatched bases: 9. The CDR3 region has the DNA TGTGCCAGCAGCTCGCCGGGACTAGCGGGAGTGGTCGATACGCAGTATTTT. Translation gives CASSSPGLAGVVDTQYF.

The chain uses TRBV28 and TRBJ1-6, with D possibly being TRBD1 (6 bases). Germline V CDR1 and CDR2: MDHEN, SYDVKM. Trimming left V 8 bases short and J 2 bases short, with 10 bases between. CDR3 length equals 14 residues. CDR3 residues: CASQGLTYNSPLHF. The CDR3 coding sequence is TGTGCCAGCCAGGGGTTAACCTATAATTCACCCCTCCACTTT.

The gene calls are TRBV7-6 and TRBJ2-1; 8 bases map to TRBD2. CDR3 size: 15 residues. Germline V CDR1 and CDR2: SGHVS, FNYEAQ. Trimming cost V 4 bases and J 3 bases; bases outside gene matches: 5. The CDR3 spells CASSSTGLGYNEQFF. CDR3 in DNA: TGTGCCAGCAGCTCTACGGGACTAGGCTACAATGAGCAGTTCTTC. Complete variable domain (other parts from reference TRBV7-6 and TRBJ2-1): GAGVSQSPRYKVTKRGQDVALRCDPISGHVSLYWYRQALGQGPEFLTYFNYEAQQDKSGLPNDRFSAERPEGSISTLTIQRTEQRDSAMYRCASSSTGLGYNEQFFGPGTRLTVL.

This clone has a handful of counts. The CDR3 bases are TGTGCCAGCAGCGGAAACGGGATCAGGTCGGAAAAACTGTTTTTT. It is translated as CASSGNGIRSEKLFF. V usage is TRBV7-9 and J usage is TRBJ1-4; D is unclear. This CDR3 is built from 15 residues. V lost 5 bases, J lost 8 bases, and 18 bases lay in between. In germline, CDR1 is SEHNR, CDR2 FQNEAQ (reference sequence).

This chain links TRBV5-5 with TRBJ2-7; no definite D call. This CDR3 has 13 amino acids. Trimming cost V 2 bases and J 2 bases, with 8 bases left between them. Germline V CDR1 and CDR2: SGHKS, YYEKEE (reference sequence). CDR3 amino acids: CASSFPGPYEQYF. The CDR3 bases are TGTGCCAGCAGCTTCCCAGGCCCCTACGAGCAGTACTTC. Together with reference TRBV5-5 and TRBJ2-7, the CDR3 gives the full variable domain: DAGVTQSPTHLIKTRGQQVTLRCSPISGHKSVSWYQQVLGQGPQFIFQYYEKEERGRGNFPDRFSARQFPNYSSELNVNALLLGDSALYLCASSFPGPYEQYFGPGTRLTVT.

The chain couples TRBV29-1 to TRBJ2-1; 8 nucleotides line up with TRBD2. After removal of 8 bases from V and 5 bases from J, the junction contained 8 bases not matched to a gene. Germline values: CDR1 SQVTM, CDR2 ANQGSEA. The CDR3 runs to 13 residues. This CDR3 reads CSYREGGNNEQFF. The CDR3 nucleotides read TGCAGCTATCGGGAGGGGGGAAACAATGAGCAGTTCTTC.

With regard to this clone: The junction departs from the called germline gene at one end, perhaps through a read error. The chain recombines TRBV14 with TRBJ2-4; a possible D gene is TRBD1 (6 bases). Germline assignment: CDR1 SGHDN and CDR2 FVKESK. This CDR3 is 16 amino acids long. The CDR3 DNA reads as TGTGCCAGCAGCTTTCGGGACACTGGAGCCAAAAACATTCAGTGCTTC. As protein: CASSFRDTGAKNIQCF.

The rearrangement joins TRBV10-3 to TRBJ2-7; tentatively, D is TRBD1 (6 bases). V was trimmed by 7 bases and J by 3 bases, leaving 16 bases between them. Germline V gene sequence: CDR1 ENHRY, CDR2 SYGVKD. The length of the CDR3 is 14 residues. In DNA form, the CDR3 reads TGTGCCATCAACCCAGGGGCAGGGGACTACGAGCAGTACTTC. Translation: CAINPGAGDYEQYF.

This chain connects TRBV5-8 to TRBJ2-2; 8 bases line up with TRBD2. V shed 2 bases and J 4 bases; nucleotides not matched to a gene: 4. Germline loops: CDR1 SGHTS, CDR2 YDEGEE. The CDR3 loop spans 15 amino acids. The CDR3 loop reads CASSLSGSPTGELFF. The CDR3 region has the DNA TGTGCCAGCAGCTTAAGCGGGAGTCCCACCGGGGAGCTGTTTTTT.

J is TRBJ2-1 and V is TRBV9; 12 bases map to TRBD2. Germline V gene sequence: CDR1 SGDLS, CDR2 YYNGEE. CDR3 length equals 15 residues. V gave up 3 bases and J gave up 6 bases; unmatched junction bases: 4. The CDR3 DNA sequence: TGTGCCAGCAGCGGGGGACTAGCGGGCCCCAATGAGCAGTTCTTC. This encodes CASSGGLAGPNEQFF.

The chain carries TRBV11-2 and TRBJ2-1; D not resolved. Deletions cut 2 bases from V and 6 bases from J, with 11 bases between. Germline lookup yields CDR1 SGHAT and CDR2 FQNNGV. The CDR3 contains 14 residues. The DNA of the CDR3 is TGTGCCAGCAGCTTACAGCCCGCGGTCAATGAGCAGTTCTTC. It translates to CASSLQPAVNEQFF.

The chain is built from TRBV29-1 and TRBJ2-3; tentatively, D is TRBD2 (5 bases). The V and J ends lost 8 bases and 2 bases respectively, with 14 bases between them. CDR1 and CDR2 (germline): SQVTM, ANQGSEA. CDR3 size: 13 residues. Written as DNA, the CDR3 is TGCAGCTTAAGGGAGACCTCCACAGATACGCAGTATTTT. This codes for CSLRETSTDTQYF.